This T cell receptor beta chain stems from a study of CD8+ T cells in alopecia areata. Extracted from the samples, RNA was reverse transcribed into cDNA to serve as the sequencing template. Using immunoSEQ multiplex PCR, the repertoire was profiled, and TCRdb retains in-frame clones only, with some absent. This table holds about 110,000 clones, around 83% found once. Treatment noted: oral pan-JAK inhibitor, 5-10 mg twice daily. CDR1 is SGHNT and CDR2 is YYREEE in the germline V gene (reference sequence). Unmatched junction bases numbered 3, after V lost 5 bases and J lost 1 base. The CDR3 spans 14 residues.

The chain couples TRBV5-4 to TRBJ2-3; 8 nucleotides align to TRBD2. Sequenced material: CD8+ T cells sorted from blood, taken at week 24, from a patient treated with tofacitinib. This TCR was sampled from a human donor with alopecia areata. The CDR3 coding sequence is TGTGCCAGCAGGACTAGCGAAGGCACAGATACGCAGTATTTT. Translated: CASRTSEGTDTQYF.